This record looks at one T cell receptor beta chain sequence and its context. The data stem from a study of T cells after yellow fever vaccination. This CDR3 spans 15 amino acids. V gave up 6 bases and J gave up 7 bases; unmatched junction bases: 14. TCRdb re-derived calls from the 5' RACE reads in MiXCR, one entry per CDR3 protein. This table holds about 500,000 distinct CDR3 sequences, about a sixth found once. The receptor comes from a man between 18 and 35 years old who received the YFV17D yellow fever vaccine. Sequences were derived from PBMCs, sampled 5 to 6 days after the first yellow fever vaccination. This rearrangement joins TRBV12-3 or TRBV12-4 to TRBJ1-1; TRBD1 matches at 7 bases. The CDR3 here is CASSLTEGAPGEAFF. For the CDR3, the DNA is TGTGCCAGCAGCTTGACAGAGGGGGCTCCCGGTGAAGCTTTCTTT.